This paragraph reports one T cell receptor beta chain. TCRdb keeps only in-frame clones here, not all; method: immunoSEQ multiplex PCR. The table shows about 15,000 clones, with 66% occurring only once. This sample stems from a study of neoadjuvant anti-PD-1 for oral cavity cancer. V gave up 4 bases and J gave up 4 bases, with 14 bases separating them. The CDR3 is made up of 14 amino acids. Per germline, CDR1 SGDLS and CDR2 YYNGEE. The receptor comes from a person aged 35-80 years with oral cavity squamous cell carcinoma. This material consisted of PBMCs, taken before nivolumab (anti-PD-1) treatment. The rearrangement uses TRBV9 and TRBJ2-5; D is perhaps TRBD1 or TRBD2 (6 bases each). CDR3 in amino acids: CASSPTGAPETQYF. The CDR3 DNA sequence: TGTGCCAGCAGCCCCACGGGGGCTCCAGAGACCCAGTACTTC.